This T cell receptor (beta chain) stems from a study of radiotherapy plus CTLA-4 blockade in lung cancer. Across the whole study: Across the patients, objective responses occurred in about 19%, and disease control in roughly 33%. Findings and caveats of the study: Clones of tumor-derived TCRs expanded in blood after radiotherapy plus ipilimumab.

Deletions cut 9 bases from V and 2 bases from J, with 11 bases between. Germline values: CDR1 SGHVS, CDR2 FNYEAQ. The length of the CDR3 is 12 residues. Generated by immunoSEQ multiplex PCR, the TCRdb table keeps only in-frame clones and is missing some. The profile covers approximately 90,000 clones, with around 82% appearing a single time and around 0.78% taken by the ten largest. About this clone: Its specificity is unknown.

The chain uses TRBV7-6 and TRBJ2-7; maybe TRBD2 (7 bases). The TCR comes from a human donor with non-small cell lung cancer who had stable disease on radiotherapy plus ipilimumab. This specimen consisted of peripheral blood, obtained from a patient treated with radiotherapy plus ipilimumab. DNA for the CDR3: TGTGCCAGGGGAGGGGGTCCCTACGAGCAGTACTTC. Translating gives CARGGGPYEQYF.